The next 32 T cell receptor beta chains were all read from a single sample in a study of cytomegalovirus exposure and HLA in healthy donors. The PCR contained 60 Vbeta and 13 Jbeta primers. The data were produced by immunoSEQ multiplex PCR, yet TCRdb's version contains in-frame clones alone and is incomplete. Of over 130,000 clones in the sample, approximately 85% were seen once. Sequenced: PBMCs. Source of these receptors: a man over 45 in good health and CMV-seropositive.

The CDR3 DNA reads TGCGCCAGCAGCTTGAGGGGGGGCACTAATGAAAAACTGTTTTTT. Protein product: CASSLRGGTNEKLFF. The V and J genes are TRBV5-1 and TRBJ1-4; weak D call: TRBD1 (6 bases). Looked up from germline, CDR1 is SGHRS and CDR2 is YFSETQ. The CDR3 is made up of 15 amino acids. Deletions cut 1 base from V and 2 bases from J, with 9 bases between. Supplemented by reference TRBV5-1 and TRBJ1-4, the full variable domain reads KAGVTQTPRYLIKTRGQQVTLSCSPISGHRSVSWYQQTPGQGLQFLFEYFSETQRNKGNFPGRFSGRQFSNSRSEMNVSTLELGDSALYLCASSLRGGTNEKLFFGSGTQLSVL.

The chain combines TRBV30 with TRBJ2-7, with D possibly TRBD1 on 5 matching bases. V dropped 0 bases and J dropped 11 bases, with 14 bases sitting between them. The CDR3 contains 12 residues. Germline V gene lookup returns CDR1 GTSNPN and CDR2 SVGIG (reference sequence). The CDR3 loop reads CAWSVSRVDEYF. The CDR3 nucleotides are TGTGCCTGGAGTGTAAGCAGGGTAGATGAGTACTTC.

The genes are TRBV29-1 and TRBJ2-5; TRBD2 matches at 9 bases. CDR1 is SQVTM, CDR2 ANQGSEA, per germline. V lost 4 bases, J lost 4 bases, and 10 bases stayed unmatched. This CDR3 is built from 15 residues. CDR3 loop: CSVVDSGRGGETQYF. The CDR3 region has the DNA TGCAGCGTTGTGGATAGCGGGAGAGGGGGAGAGACCCAGTACTTC.

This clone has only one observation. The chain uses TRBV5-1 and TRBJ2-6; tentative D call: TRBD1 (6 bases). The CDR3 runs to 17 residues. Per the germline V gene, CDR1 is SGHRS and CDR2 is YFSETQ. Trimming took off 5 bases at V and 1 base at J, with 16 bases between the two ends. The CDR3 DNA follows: TGCGCCAGCAGTTACAGGGTAGTTTTTTCTGGGGCCAACGTCCTGACTTTC. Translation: CASSYRVVFSGANVLTF.

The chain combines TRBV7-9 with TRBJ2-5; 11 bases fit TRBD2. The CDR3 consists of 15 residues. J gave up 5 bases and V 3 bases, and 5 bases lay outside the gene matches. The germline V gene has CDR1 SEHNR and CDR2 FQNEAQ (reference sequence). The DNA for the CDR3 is TGTGCCAGCAGCTTTACTAGCGGGAGTGGCGAGACCCAGTACTTC. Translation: CASSFTSGSGETQYF.

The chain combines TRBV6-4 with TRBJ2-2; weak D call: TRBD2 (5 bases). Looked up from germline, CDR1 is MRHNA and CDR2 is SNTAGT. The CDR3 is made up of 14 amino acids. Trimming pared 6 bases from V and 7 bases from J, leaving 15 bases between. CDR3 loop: CASSRTHEGGELFF. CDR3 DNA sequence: TGTGCCAGCAGCCGGACCCACGAGGGCGGGGAGCTGTTTTTT.

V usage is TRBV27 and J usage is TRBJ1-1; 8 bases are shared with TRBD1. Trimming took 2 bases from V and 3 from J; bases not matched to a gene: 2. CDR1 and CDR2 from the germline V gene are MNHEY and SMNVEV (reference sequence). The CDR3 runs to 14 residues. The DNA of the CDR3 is TGTGCCAGCAGTTTAGGACAGGGAGACACTGAAGCTTTCTTT. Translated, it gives CASSLGQGDTEAFF.

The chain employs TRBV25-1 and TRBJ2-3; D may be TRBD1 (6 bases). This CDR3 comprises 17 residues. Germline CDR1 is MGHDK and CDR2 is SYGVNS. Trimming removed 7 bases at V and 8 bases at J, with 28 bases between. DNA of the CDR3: TGTGCCAGCAAGGATCATAGGACAGCCTCCTCAATAGCTACGCAGTATTTT. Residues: CASKDHRTASSIATQYF.

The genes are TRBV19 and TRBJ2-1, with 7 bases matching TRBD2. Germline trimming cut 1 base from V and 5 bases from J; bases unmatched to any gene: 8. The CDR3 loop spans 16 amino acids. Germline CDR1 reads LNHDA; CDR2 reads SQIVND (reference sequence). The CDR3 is CASSIARTRWDNEQFF. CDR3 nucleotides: TGTGCCAGTAGTATAGCCCGGACTAGATGGGACAATGAGCAGTTCTTC. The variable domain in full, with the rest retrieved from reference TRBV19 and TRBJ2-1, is DGGITQSPKYLFRKEGQNVTLSCEQNLNHDAMYWYRQDPGQGLRLIYYSQIVNDFQKGDIAEGYSVSREKKESFPLTVTSAQKNPTAFYLCASSIARTRWDNEQFFGPGTRLTVL.

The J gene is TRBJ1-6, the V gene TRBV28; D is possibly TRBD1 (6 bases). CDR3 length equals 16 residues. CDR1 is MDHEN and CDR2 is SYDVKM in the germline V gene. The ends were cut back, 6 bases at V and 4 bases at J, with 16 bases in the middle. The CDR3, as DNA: TGTGCCAGCAGCCGTACAGGGTGGGAATATAATTCACCCCTCCACTTT. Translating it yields CASSRTGWEYNSPLHF.

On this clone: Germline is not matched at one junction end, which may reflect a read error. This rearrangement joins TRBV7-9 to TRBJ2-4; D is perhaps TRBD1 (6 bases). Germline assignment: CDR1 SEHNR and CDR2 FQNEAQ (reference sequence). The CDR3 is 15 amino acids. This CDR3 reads CSSSPGQIAKNIQYF. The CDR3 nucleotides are TGTTCCAGCAGCCCAGGACAGATAGCCAAAAACATTCAGTACTTC.

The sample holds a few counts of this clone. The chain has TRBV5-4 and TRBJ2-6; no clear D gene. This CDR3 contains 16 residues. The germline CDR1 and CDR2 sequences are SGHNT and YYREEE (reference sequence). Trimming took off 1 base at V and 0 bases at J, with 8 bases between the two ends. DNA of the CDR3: TGTGCCAGCAGCTTGACCACGAGCTCTGGGGCCAACGTCCTGACTTTC. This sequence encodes CASSLTTSSGANVLTF. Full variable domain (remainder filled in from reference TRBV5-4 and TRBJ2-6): ETGVTQSPTHLIKTRGQQVTLRCSSQSGHNTVSWYQQALGQGPQFIFQYYREEENGRGNFPPRFSGLQFPNYSSELNVNALELDDSALYLCASSLTTSSGANVLTFGAGSRLTVL.

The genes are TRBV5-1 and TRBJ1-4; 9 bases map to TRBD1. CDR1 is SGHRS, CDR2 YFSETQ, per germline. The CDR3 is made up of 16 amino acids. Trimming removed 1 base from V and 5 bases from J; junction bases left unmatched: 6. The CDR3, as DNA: TGCGCCAGCAGCTTGTGGGACAGGGCTAGAAATGAAAAACTGTTTTTT. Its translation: CASSLWDRARNEKLFF.

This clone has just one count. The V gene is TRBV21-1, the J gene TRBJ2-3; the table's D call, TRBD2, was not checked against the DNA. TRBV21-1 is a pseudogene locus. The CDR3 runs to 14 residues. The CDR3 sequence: CASKLTSGTDTQYF. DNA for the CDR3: TGTGCCAGCAAGCTGACTAGCGGCACAGATACGCAGTATTTT.

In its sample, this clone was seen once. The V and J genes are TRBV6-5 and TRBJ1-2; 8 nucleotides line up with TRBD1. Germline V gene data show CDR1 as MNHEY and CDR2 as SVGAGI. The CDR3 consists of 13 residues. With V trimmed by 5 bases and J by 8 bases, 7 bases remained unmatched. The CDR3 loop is CASSRTGLDGYTF. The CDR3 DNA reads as TGTGCCAGCAGTCGGACAGGGTTAGACGGCTACACCTTC.

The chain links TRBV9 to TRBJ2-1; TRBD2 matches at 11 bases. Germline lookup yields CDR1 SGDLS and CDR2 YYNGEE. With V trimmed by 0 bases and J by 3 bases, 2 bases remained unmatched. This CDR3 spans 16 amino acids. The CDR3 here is CASSVVGLADYNEQFF. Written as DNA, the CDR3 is TGTGCCAGCAGCGTAGTGGGACTAGCGGACTACAATGAGCAGTTCTTC.

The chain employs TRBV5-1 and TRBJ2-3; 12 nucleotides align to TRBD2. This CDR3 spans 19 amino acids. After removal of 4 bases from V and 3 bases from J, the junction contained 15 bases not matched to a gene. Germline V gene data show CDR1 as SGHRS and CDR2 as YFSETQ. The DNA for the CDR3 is TGCGCCAGCAGCACTGGACTAGCGGGACGATATTTAGTAACAGATACGCAGTATTTT. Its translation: CASSTGLAGRYLVTDTQYF.

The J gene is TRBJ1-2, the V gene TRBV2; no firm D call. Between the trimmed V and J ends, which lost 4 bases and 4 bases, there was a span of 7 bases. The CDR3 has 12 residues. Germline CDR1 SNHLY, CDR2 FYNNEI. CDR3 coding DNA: TGTGCCAGCAGTGCCGAGCTCTATGGCTACACCTTC. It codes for CASSAELYGYTF.

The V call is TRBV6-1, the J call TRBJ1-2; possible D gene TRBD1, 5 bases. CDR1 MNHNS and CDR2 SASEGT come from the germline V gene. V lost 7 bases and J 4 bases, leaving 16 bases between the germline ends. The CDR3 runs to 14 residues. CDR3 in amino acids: CASTPGGALYGYTF. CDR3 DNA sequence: TGTGCCAGCACCCCCGGAGGGGCCCTCTATGGCTACACCTTC.

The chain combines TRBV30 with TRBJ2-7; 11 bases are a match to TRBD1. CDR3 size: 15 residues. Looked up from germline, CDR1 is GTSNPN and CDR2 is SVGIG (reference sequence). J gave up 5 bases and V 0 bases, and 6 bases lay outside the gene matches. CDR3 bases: TGTGCCTGGAGTGTCCCGGGACAGGGGGTCCACGAGCAGTACTTC. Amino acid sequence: CAWSVPGQGVHEQYF.

CDR3 DNA: TGTGCCAGCAGCCCCGGACTAGCGGGAGAGATAACCTACGAGCAGTACTTC. Protein sequence: CASSPGLAGEITYEQYF. The rearrangement uses TRBV5-4 and TRBJ2-7, with 13 bases fitting TRBD2. V was clipped by 4 bases and J by 2 bases; unmatched bases: 9. Per germline, CDR1 SGHNT and CDR2 YYREEE (reference sequence). This CDR3 region has 17 residues.

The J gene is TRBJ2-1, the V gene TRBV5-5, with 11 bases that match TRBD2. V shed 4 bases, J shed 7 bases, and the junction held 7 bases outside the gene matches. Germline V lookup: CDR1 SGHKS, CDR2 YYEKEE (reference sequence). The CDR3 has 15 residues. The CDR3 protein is CASSGLLAGVNEQFF. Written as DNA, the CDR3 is TGTGCCAGCAGCGGGTTACTAGCGGGAGTTAATGAGCAGTTCTTC. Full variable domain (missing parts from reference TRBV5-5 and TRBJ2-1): DAGVTQSPTHLIKTRGQQVTLRCSPISGHKSVSWYQQVLGQGPQFIFQYYEKEERGRGNFPDRFSARQFPNYSSELNVNALLLGDSALYLCASSGLLAGVNEQFFGPGTRLTVL.

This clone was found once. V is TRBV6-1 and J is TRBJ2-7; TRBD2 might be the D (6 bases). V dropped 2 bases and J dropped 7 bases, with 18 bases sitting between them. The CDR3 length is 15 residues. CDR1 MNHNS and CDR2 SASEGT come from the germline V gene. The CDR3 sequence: CASSERTMGSGEQYF. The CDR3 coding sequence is TGTGCCAGCAGTGAAAGGACTATGGGGTCGGGAGAGCAGTACTTC.

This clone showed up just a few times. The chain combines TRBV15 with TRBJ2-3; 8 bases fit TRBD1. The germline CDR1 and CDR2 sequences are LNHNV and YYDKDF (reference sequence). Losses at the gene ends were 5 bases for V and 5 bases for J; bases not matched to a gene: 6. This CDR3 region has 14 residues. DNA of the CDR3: TGTGCCACCAGCTCCGGGACAGGTATAGATACGCAGTATTTT. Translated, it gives CATSSGTGIDTQYF.

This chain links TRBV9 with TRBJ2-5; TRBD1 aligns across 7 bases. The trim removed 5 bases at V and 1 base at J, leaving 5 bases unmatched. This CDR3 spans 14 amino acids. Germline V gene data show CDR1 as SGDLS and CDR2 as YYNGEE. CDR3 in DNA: TGTGCCAGCAGTACGGGACAGAGCCAAGAGACCCAGTACTTC. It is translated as CASSTGQSQETQYF.

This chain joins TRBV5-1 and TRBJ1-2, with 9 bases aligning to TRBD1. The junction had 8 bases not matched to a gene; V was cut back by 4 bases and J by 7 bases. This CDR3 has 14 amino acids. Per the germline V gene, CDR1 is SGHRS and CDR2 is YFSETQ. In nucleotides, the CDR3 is TGCGCCAGCAGCCCGGACAGGGGTGGTCGTGGCTACACCTTC. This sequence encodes CASSPDRGGRGYTF.

CDR3 region: CASSLQASSSYNSPLHF. CDR3 sequence (DNA): TGTGCCAGCTCACTTCAGGCGTCCAGCTCCTATAATTCACCCCTCCACTTT. The chain joins TRBV18 to TRBJ1-6; D remains ambiguous. Trimming took 4 bases from V and 0 from J, leaving 13 bases between them. Germline CDR1 reads KGHSH; CDR2 reads LQKENI. The CDR3 is 17 residues long.

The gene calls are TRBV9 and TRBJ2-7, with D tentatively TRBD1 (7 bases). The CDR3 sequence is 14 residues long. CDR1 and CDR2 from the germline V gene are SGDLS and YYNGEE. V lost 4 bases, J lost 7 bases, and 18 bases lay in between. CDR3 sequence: CASSLVTGAGEQYF. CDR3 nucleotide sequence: TGTGCCAGCAGCCTCGTCACAGGGGCGGGGGAGCAGTACTTC.

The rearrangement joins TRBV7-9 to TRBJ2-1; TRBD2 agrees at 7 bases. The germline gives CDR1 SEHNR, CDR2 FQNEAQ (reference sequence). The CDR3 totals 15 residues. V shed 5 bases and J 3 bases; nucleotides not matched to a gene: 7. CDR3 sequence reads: CASSDTSAHYNEQFF. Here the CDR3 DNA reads TGTGCCAGCAGCGATACTAGCGCTCACTACAATGAGCAGTTCTTC.

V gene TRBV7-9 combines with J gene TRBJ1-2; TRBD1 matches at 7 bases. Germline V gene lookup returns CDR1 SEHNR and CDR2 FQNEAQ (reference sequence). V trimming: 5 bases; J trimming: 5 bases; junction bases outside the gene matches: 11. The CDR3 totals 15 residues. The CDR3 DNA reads TGTGCCAGCAGCCCAGGGGACAGCCTACTATATGGCTACACCTTC. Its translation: CASSPGDSLLYGYTF.

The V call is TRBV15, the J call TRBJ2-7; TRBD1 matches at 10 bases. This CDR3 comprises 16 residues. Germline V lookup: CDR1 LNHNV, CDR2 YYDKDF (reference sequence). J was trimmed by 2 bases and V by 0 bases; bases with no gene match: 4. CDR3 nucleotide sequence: TGTGCCACCAGCAGAGATCTAGGGACAGGGGCCTACGAGCAGTACTTC. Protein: CATSRDLGTGAYEQYF. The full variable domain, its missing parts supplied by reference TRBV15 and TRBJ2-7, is DAMVIQNPRYQVTQFGKPVTLSCSQTLNHNVMYWYQQKSSQAPKLLFHYYDKDFNNEADTPDNFQSRRPNTSFCFLDIRSPGLGDTAMYLCATSRDLGTGAYEQYFGPGTRLTVT.

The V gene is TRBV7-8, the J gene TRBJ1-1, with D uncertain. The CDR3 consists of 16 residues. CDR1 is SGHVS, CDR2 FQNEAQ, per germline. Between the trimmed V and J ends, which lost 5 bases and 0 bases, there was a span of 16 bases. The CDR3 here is CASSLTPGLLNTEAFF. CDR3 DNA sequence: TGTGCCAGCAGCCTCACTCCGGGTCTACTGAACACTGAAGCTTTCTTT. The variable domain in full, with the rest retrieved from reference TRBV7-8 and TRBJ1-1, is GAGVSQSPRYKVAKRGQDVALRCDPISGHVSLFWYQQALGQGPEFLTYFQNEAQLDKSGLPSDRFFAERPEGSVSTLKIQRTQQEDSAVYLCASSLTPGLLNTEAFFGQGTRLTVV.